This T cell receptor (beta chain) comes out of a study of human T cells and chemical hapten exposure. Findings of the study overall: PT1 expanded TCR counts and patch test score were linked, and their correlation was positive. Sensitizing to DPC left TCRs with a frequency above 1 in 1000 unaltered. Expanded TCRs made up significantly more big CDR3 similarity clusters than controls did.

MiXCR was run by TCRdb on the RACE reads, yielding one entry per CDR3 protein. This table has tens of thousands of distinct CDR3 sequences, 9.5% to 15% appearing once. Time point in this sample: pre-sensitization, week 0. Treatment: therapeutic diphenylcyclopropenone sensitization with weekly scalp DPC. Unseparated into fractions, whole blood served as the source from which total RNA was extracted. Ahead of each patch test application, blood was drawn. The sample holds a few counts of this clonotype. The antigen is unknown. The germline V and J ends were trimmed by 0 bases and 4 bases, with 6 bases remaining between them. CDR3 size: 14 residues. The germline CDR1 and CDR2 sequences are ENHRY and SYGVKD.

The gene calls are TRBV10-3 and TRBJ2-2; D is unclear. The source material was whole blood, sampled in connection with sensitization to the hapten diphenylcyclopropenone (DPC). The sequence was collected from a woman in her forties with alopecia areata. Some clones in this sample may be carry-over from other donors' samples. CDR3 protein: CAISESAGTGELFF. The CDR3 DNA follows: TGTGCCATCAGTGAGTCGGCTGGCACCGGGGAGCTGTTTTTT.